A selection of T cell receptor beta chains follows, all from one sample in a study of Graves' ophthalmopathy and Graves' hyperthyroidism. In TCRdb, the multiplex PCR reads were re-called with MiXCR into one record per CDR3 protein. The sample holds approximately 700,000 distinct CDR3 sequences, roughly two fifths seen once. The sample taken for sequencing was peripheral blood. These receptor sequences come from an adult man with Graves' ophthalmopathy. Each CDR3 is given with its conserved first and last residue. D genes are given only for firm matches. For some rows the clone size is stated as once, few or many, or as a class when expanded; others skip it.

DNA: TGTGCCAGCAGTCGAGGAGGCGGGGAGCTGTTTTTT
CDR3: CASSRGGGELFF
length: 12
V: TRBV12-3/TRBV12-4
D: .
size: many
J: TRBJ2-2

DNA: TGTGCCAGTAGAATTACAGGGGCCGAGAACACTGAAGCTTTCTTT
CDR3: CASRITGAENTEAFF
length: 15
V: TRBV19
D: TRBD1
size: few
J: TRBJ1-1

DNA: TGCGCCAGCAGTGAGTCGGGCCAGGGCACCAATTCACCCCTCCACTTT
CDR3: CASSESGQGTNSPLHF
length: 16
V: TRBV10-2
D: .
size: .
J: TRBJ1-6

DNA: TGTGCCAGCAGCTTCGCTACAGGGATTGGAAACACCATATATTTT
CDR3: CASSFATGIGNTIYF
length: 15
V: TRBV7-2
D: .
size: .
J: TRBJ1-3

DNA: TGTGCCAGCAGTGTGGCCTCAGGACTCAATGAAAAACTGTTTTTT
CDR3: CASSVASGLNEKLFF
length: 15
V: TRBV2
D: .
size: many
J: TRBJ1-4

DNA: TGTGCCACCAGCGACTCGACAGGAAACACCGGGGAGCTGTTTTTT
CDR3: CATSDSTGNTGELFF
length: 15
V: TRBV15
D: .
size: many
J: TRBJ2-2

DNA: TGTGCCAGCAGCCCCACGGCAGGGGGCACAGAGACCCAGTACTTC
CDR3: CASSPTAGGTETQYF
length: 15
V: TRBV7-9
D: TRBD1
size: .
J: TRBJ2-5

DNA: TGTGCCAGCACCCTAGACACGTACACCGGGGAGCTGTTTTTT
CDR3: CASTLDTYTGELFF
length: 14
V: TRBV2
D: .
size: .
J: TRBJ2-2

DNA: TGCGCCAGCAGCCAGAAAACGGACGGATTTTACTCTGCAACTAATGAAAAACTGTTTTTT
CDR3: CASSQKTDGFYSATNEKLFF
length: 20
V: TRBV7-9
D: .
size: few
J: TRBJ1-4

DNA: TGCGCCAGCAGCCCAAGGACACAGGGGCCGAACACCGGGGAGCTGTTTTTT
CDR3: CASSPRTQGPNTGELFF
length: 17
V: TRBV5-1
D: TRBD1
size: few
J: TRBJ2-2

DNA: TGTGCCAGTAGTGGCCCCGGGACTTCAAACACCGGGGAGCTGTTTTTT
CDR3: CASSGPGTSNTGELFF
length: 16
V: TRBV19
D: .
size: few
J: TRBJ2-2

DNA: TGTGCCAGCACCAGGACTAGCGGGGGGATAAGCTCCTACGAGCAGTACTTC
CDR3: CASTRTSGGISSYEQYF
length: 17
V: TRBV2
D: TRBD2
size: .
J: TRBJ2-7

DNA: TGTGCCAGCAGTTACGCAGGGACAACCAAGCAGTACTTC
CDR3: CASSYAGTTKQYF
length: 13
V: TRBV6-6
D: .
size: .
J: TRBJ2-7

DNA: TGCAGTGCTAGTTCTCGGGCAGGAAACTATCAGCCCCAGCATTTT
CDR3: CSASSRAGNYQPQHF
length: 15
V: TRBV20-1
D: .
size: .
J: TRBJ1-5

DNA: TGTGCCAGCAGTTACTCTCGCCTTGGGGACACTGAAGCTTTCTTT
CDR3: CASSYSRLGDTEAFF
length: 15
V: TRBV6-1
D: .
size: .
J: TRBJ1-1

DNA: TGTGCCAGCAGTTCGCTATCCGGGACAGTACAAGAGACCCAGTACTTC
CDR3: CASSSLSGTVQETQYF
length: 16
V: TRBV25-1
D: TRBD1
size: .
J: TRBJ2-5

DNA: TGTGCCAGCAGCGACGGGGAGGGGACGGCTCCTTGGGATACGCAGTATTTT
CDR3: CASSDGEGTAPWDTQYF
length: 17
V: TRBV9
D: TRBD2
size: few
J: TRBJ2-3

DNA: TGTGCCAGCAGCCGTACGGGACCTCAGAACGAGCAGTACTTC
CDR3: CASSRTGPQNEQYF
length: 14
V: TRBV11-2
D: .
size: few
J: TRBJ2-7

DNA: TGTGCCAGCAGCTTAAAGTATCGGCTAGCGGGGGGGAAAGAGACCCAGTACTTC
CDR3: CASSLKYRLAGGKETQYF
length: 18
V: TRBV7-2
D: TRBD2
size: few
J: TRBJ2-5

DNA: TGTGCCAGTAGTATGGGTTGGGGCACTGAAGCTTTCTTT
CDR3: CASSMGWGTEAFF
length: 13
V: TRBV19
D: .
size: .
J: TRBJ1-1

DNA: TGCGCCAGCAGTGAGACAGGGGGCAGTCAGCCCCAGCATTTT
CDR3: CASSETGGSQPQHF
length: 14
V: TRBV10-2
D: TRBD1
size: many
J: TRBJ1-5

DNA: TGTGCCAGCAGCTTTAATCGGGGGGGCGGATCCGAGCAGTACTTC
CDR3: CASSFNRGGGSEQYF
length: 15
V: TRBV7-9
D: TRBD2
size: .
J: TRBJ2-7

DNA: TGCAGTGCTAGAGCCGGGACAGCCGATTCACCCCTCCACTTT
CDR3: CSARAGTADSPLHF
length: 14
V: TRBV20-1
D: TRBD1
size: many
J: TRBJ1-6

DNA: TGCAGCGTCCGGACAGGGGCGGACGAAAAACTGTTTTTT
CDR3: CSVRTGADEKLFF
length: 13
V: TRBV29-1
D: TRBD1
size: few
J: TRBJ1-4

DNA: TGCAGTGCTATTTCGGGACAGAGTGTAAAGGGCTACACCTTC
CDR3: CSAISGQSVKGYTF
length: 14
V: TRBV20-1
D: TRBD1
size: .
J: TRBJ1-2

DNA: TGCAGCGTTGAACCGCCGAGCAGGGGGACTGAAGCTTTCTTT
CDR3: CSVEPPSRGTEAFF
length: 14
V: TRBV29-1
D: TRBD1
size: .
J: TRBJ1-1

DNA: TGTGCCACCCCGAGTGAACGGGGGCTCGAGCAGTACTTC
CDR3: CATPSERGLEQYF
length: 13
V: TRBV24-1
D: .
size: many
J: TRBJ2-7

DNA: TGCGCCAGCAGCCAAAGGAAGGGGGAGTTCTCCTATGGCTACACCTTC
CDR3: CASSQRKGEFSYGYTF
length: 16
V: TRBV4-1
D: .
size: few
J: TRBJ1-2

DNA: TGTGCCAGCAGTGAAGCGCCGTTAGCGGGGGGTGGGGAGACCCAGTACTTC
CDR3: CASSEAPLAGGGETQYF
length: 17
V: TRBV2
D: TRBD2
size: many
J: TRBJ2-5

DNA: TGCGCCAGCAGCTTCGACTCGTTCCAAGAGACCCAGTACTTC
CDR3: CASSFDSFQETQYF
length: 14
V: TRBV5-1
D: .
size: few
J: TRBJ2-5

DNA: TGTGCCAGCAGCGCCCTAGCGGGGGGGGCCTACGAGCAGTACTTC
CDR3: CASSALAGGAYEQYF
length: 15
V: TRBV9
D: TRBD2
size: few
J: TRBJ2-7

DNA: TGTGCCAGCAGTTCGACGCGAGGTTACAATCAGCCCCAGCATTTT
CDR3: CASSSTRGYNQPQHF
length: 15
V: TRBV2
D: .
size: once
J: TRBJ1-5

DNA: TGTGCCAGCAGCCCGGGGACGGCGAACACTGAAAAACTGTTTTTT
CDR3: CASSPGTANTEKLFF
length: 15
V: TRBV7-2
D: .
size: .
J: TRBJ1-4

DNA: TGTGCCAGCAGCCACCATATTCCCGCACCTCGGGATGGCTACACCTTC
CDR3: CASSHHIPAPRDGYTF
length: 16
V: TRBV14
D: .
size: .
J: TRBJ1-2

DNA: TGTGCCACCACCCTCGAGGGGGGCGGATATAGCAATCAGCCCCAGCATTTT
CDR3: CATTLEGGGYSNQPQHF
length: 17
V: TRBV19
D: .
size: few
J: TRBJ1-5

DNA: TGTGCCAGCAGCTGGAACCGGGATGGAACCTACGAGCAGTACTTC
CDR3: CASSWNRDGTYEQYF
length: 15
V: TRBV7-2
D: .
size: many
J: TRBJ2-7

DNA: TGTGCCAGCAGTTCAGCAGGGATGGGCTATGGCTACACCTTC
CDR3: CASSSAGMGYGYTF
length: 14
V: TRBV10-3
D: .
size: few
J: TRBJ1-2

DNA: TGCGCCAGTAGTGGGCCCGGGGAGCTGTTTTTT
CDR3: CASSGPGELFF
length: 11
V: TRBV10-2
D: .
size: many
J: TRBJ2-2

DNA: TGTGCCAGCAGTGAACCGACAGGGACAAATCAGCCCCAGCATTTT
CDR3: CASSEPTGTNQPQHF
length: 15
V: TRBV6-1
D: TRBD1
size: .
J: TRBJ1-5

DNA: TGTGCCAGCAGTTCTCTCGGGACAGGGGGCCGTAATGAAAAACTGTTTTTT
CDR3: CASSSLGTGGRNEKLFF
length: 17
V: TRBV12-3/TRBV12-4
D: TRBD1
size: .
J: TRBJ1-4

DNA: TGTGCCGGCCGGACTAGCGGGGGACTCGGCGAGCAGTACTTC
CDR3: CAGRTSGGLGEQYF
length: 14
V: TRBV10-3
D: TRBD2
size: once
J: TRBJ2-7

DNA: TGTGCCAGCAGCCCCGGGGGCGATGGCTACACCTTC
CDR3: CASSPGGDGYTF
length: 12
V: TRBV2
D: .
size: many
J: TRBJ1-2

DNA: .
CDR3: CASSALERGGFRGSCFF
length: 17
V: TRBV11-1
D: .
size: .
J: TRBJ2-2

DNA: TGTGCCACCGGACCAAACGGAAACACCATATATTTT
CDR3: CATGPNGNTIYF
length: 12
V: TRBV15
D: .
size: many
J: TRBJ1-3

DNA: TGCAGTGCTAGAGATCGGGCTAGAAGCCCCTACGAGCAGTACTTC
CDR3: CSARDRARSPYEQYF
length: 15
V: TRBV20-1
D: .
size: few
J: TRBJ2-7

DNA: TGTGCCAGCAGCCGAATACAGGGGAACGGAAACACCATATATTTT
CDR3: CASSRIQGNGNTIYF
length: 15
V: TRBV11-2
D: TRBD1
size: many
J: TRBJ1-3

DNA: TGTGCCAGCAGTTCCACACTGGCGGGGTTTACTGAAGCTTTCTTT
CDR3: CASSSTLAGFTEAFF
length: 15
V: TRBV6-5
D: .
size: once
J: TRBJ1-1

DNA: TGTGCCAGTAGTATCGGGGCAGGATCCTACGAGCAGTACTTC
CDR3: CASSIGAGSYEQYF
length: 14
V: TRBV19
D: .
size: many
J: TRBJ2-7

DNA: TGTGCCAGCAGTGCAGGGTCTAATGAAAAACTGTTTTTT
CDR3: CASSAGSNEKLFF
length: 13
V: TRBV25-1
D: .
size: .
J: TRBJ1-4

DNA: TGTGCCAGCAGTGGAGTGCAGGGGAAGGGGAATTCACCCCTCCACTTT
CDR3: CASSGVQGKGNSPLHF
length: 16
V: TRBV6-5
D: .
size: many
J: TRBJ1-6

DNA: TGTGCCAGCACCTCAGGATGGGGGGCGTCCTACGAGCAGTACTTC
CDR3: CASTSGWGASYEQYF
length: 15
V: TRBV2
D: .
size: .
J: TRBJ2-7

DNA: TGTGCCAGCTCACCGACAGCGGTTAGGGACCAGCCCCAGCATTTT
CDR3: CASSPTAVRDQPQHF
length: 15
V: TRBV24-1
D: .
size: .
J: TRBJ1-5